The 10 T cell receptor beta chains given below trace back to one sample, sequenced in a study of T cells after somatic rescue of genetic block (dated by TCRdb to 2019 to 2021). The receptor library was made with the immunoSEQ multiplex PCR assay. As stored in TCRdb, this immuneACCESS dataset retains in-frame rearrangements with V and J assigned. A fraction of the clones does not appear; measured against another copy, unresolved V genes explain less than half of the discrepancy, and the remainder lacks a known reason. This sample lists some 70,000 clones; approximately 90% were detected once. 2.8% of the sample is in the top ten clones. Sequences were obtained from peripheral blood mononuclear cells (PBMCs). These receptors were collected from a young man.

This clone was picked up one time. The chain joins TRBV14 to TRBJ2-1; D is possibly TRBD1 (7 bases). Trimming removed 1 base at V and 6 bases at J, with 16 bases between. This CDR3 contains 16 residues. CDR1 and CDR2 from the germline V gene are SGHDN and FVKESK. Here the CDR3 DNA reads TGTGCCAGCAGCCAAGTGAGTCGGCAGGGGGGCAATGAGCAGTTCTTC. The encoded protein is CASSQVSRQGGNEQFF.

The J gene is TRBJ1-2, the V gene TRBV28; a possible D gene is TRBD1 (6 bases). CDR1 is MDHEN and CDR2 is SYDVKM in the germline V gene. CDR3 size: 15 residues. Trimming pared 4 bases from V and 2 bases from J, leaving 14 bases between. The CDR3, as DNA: TGTGCCAGCAGTTCAGGGGCGATCGGGAACTATGGCTACACCTTC. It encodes CASSSGAIGNYGYTF.

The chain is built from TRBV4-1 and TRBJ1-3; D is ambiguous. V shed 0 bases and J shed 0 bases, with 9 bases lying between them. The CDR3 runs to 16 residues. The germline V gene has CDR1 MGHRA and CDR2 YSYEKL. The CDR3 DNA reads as TGCGCCAGCAGCCAAGAATTCCTCAACTCTGGAAACACCATATATTTT. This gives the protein CASSQEFLNSGNTIYF.

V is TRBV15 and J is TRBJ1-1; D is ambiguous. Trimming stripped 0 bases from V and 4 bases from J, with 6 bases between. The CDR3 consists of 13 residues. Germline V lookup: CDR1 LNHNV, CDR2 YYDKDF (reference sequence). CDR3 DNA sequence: TGTGCCACCAGCAGAGATGAGAGCACTGAAGCTTTCTTT. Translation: CATSRDESTEAFF.

CDR3 DNA: TGTGCCAGCTCACCAAGTGCAGGACAGGGGGGAGAGACCCAGTACTTC. Amino acid sequence: CASSPSAGQGGETQYF. This chain uses TRBV18 with TRBJ2-5, with 10 bases matching TRBD1. CDR1 and CDR2 from the germline V gene are KGHSH and LQKENI. The CDR3 totals 16 residues. Losses at the gene ends were 2 bases for V and 4 bases for J; bases not matched to a gene: 7.

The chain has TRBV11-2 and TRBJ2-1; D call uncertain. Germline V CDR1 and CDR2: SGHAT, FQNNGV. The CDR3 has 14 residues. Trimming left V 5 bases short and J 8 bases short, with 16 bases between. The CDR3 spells CASSVGPALDEQFF. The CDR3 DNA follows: TGTGCCAGCAGCGTTGGACCCGCGCTAGATGAGCAGTTCTTC.

The CDR3 nucleotides read TGTGCCAGTAGTATTACAGGGGCGTCGAACACTGAAGCTTTCTTT. It yields the protein CASSITGASNTEAFF. The chain joins TRBV19 to TRBJ1-1, with 7 bases matching TRBD1. CDR1 is LNHDA, CDR2 SQIVND, per germline (reference sequence). V was clipped by 3 bases and J by 1 base; unmatched bases: 5. The CDR3 contains 15 residues.

The CDR3 DNA is TGTGCCAGCAGGCTGGGGAACACTGAAGCTTTCTTT. Translating gives CASRLGNTEAFF. The genes are TRBV6-5 and TRBJ1-1, with D unresolved. The CDR3 consists of 12 residues. With 6 bases removed from V and 1 base from J, the gap between germline ends came to 6 bases. Germline CDR1 reads MNHEY; CDR2 reads SVGAGI.

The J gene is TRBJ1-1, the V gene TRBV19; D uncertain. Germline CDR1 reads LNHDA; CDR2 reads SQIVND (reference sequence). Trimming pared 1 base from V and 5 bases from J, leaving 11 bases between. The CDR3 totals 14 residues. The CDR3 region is CASSIVGEGTEAFF. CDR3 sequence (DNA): TGTGCCAGTAGTATAGTCGGGGAAGGGACTGAAGCTTTCTTT. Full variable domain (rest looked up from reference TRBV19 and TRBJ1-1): DGGITQSPKYLFRKEGQNVTLSCEQNLNHDAMYWYRQDPGQGLRLIYYSQIVNDFQKGDIAEGYSVSREKKESFPLTVTSAQKNPTAFYLCASSIVGEGTEAFFGQGTRLTVV.

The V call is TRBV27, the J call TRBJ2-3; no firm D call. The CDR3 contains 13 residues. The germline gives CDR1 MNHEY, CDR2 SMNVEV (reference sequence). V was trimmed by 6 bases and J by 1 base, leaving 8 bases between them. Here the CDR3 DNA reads TGTGCCAGCAGCTTAGACGGCACAGATACGCAGTATTTT. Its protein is CASSLDGTDTQYF.